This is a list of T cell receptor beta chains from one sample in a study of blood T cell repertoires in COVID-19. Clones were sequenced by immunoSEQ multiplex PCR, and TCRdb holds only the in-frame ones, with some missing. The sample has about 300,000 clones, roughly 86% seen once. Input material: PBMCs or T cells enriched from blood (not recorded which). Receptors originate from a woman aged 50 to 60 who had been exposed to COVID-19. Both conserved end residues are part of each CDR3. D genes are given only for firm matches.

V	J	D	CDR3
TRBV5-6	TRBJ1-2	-	CASSFGGPYGYTF
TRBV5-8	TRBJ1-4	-	CASSLRGSEKLFF
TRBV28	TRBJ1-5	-	CASTRGSGSVQPQHF
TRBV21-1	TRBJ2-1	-	CASSRTGPEQFF
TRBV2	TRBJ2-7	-	CASSALSSYEQYF
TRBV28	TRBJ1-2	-	CASSPPGGSHGYTF
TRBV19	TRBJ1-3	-	CASSTPGTDYGNTIYF
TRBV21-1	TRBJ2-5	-	CASSHEGREEGTQYF
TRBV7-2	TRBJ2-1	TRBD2	CASSLAGGAGSYNEQFF
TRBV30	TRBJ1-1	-	CAWSPRDSSKAFF